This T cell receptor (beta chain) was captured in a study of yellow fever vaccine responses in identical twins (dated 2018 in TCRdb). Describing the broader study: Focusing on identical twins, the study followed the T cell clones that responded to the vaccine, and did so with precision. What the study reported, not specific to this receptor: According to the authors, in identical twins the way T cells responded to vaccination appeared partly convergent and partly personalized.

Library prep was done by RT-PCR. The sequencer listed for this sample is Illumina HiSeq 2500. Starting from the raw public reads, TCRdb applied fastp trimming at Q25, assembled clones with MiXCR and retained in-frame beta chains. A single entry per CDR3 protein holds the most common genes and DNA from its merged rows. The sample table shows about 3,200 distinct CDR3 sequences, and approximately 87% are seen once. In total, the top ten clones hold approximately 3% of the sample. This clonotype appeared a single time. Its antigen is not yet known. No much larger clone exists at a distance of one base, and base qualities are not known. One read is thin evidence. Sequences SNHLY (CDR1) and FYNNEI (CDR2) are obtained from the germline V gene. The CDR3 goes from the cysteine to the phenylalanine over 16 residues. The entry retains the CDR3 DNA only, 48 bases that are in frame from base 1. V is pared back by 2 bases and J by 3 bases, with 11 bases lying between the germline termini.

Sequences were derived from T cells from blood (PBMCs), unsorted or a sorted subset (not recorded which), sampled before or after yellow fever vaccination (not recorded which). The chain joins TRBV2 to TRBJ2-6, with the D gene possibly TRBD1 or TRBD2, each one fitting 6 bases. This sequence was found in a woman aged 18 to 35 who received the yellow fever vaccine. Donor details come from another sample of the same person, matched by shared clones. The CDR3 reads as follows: CASSELGGSGANVLTF. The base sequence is TGTGCCAGCAGTGAACTCGGGGGCAGTGGGGCCAACGTCCTGACTTTC.